This T cell receptor beta chain was recorded in a study of blood T cell repertoires in COVID-19. Study-level information: The United States, Italy and Spain were the sources of the acute and convalescent COVID-19 samples. T cells, B-cell-depleted T cells, or PBMCs provided the cDNA or gDNA that served as material.

Methods used by the authors: For nucleated cells, counts were estimated from reference gene primer amplification. Profiling relied on immunoSEQ multiplex PCR, and the TCRdb table lists in-frame clones only, not all of them. From that table come the V and J calls and clone size; the DNA was used to work out D and trimming. The data show about 180,000 clones, roughly 89% seen once. In this sample, this clone turned up once. The sequence derives from a woman in her forties or fifties with acute or convalescent COVID-19. The sequencing input was peripheral blood.

CDR3 nucleotide sequence: TGTGCCAGCAGCCTCCCCACAGATACGCAGTATTTT. Protein sequence: CASSLPTDTQYF. The chain carries TRBV5-4 and TRBJ2-3, with D hard to call. Germline values: CDR1 SGHNT, CDR2 YYREEE (reference sequence). CDR3 length equals 12 residues. V lost 4 bases and J lost 2, with 5 bases in between.